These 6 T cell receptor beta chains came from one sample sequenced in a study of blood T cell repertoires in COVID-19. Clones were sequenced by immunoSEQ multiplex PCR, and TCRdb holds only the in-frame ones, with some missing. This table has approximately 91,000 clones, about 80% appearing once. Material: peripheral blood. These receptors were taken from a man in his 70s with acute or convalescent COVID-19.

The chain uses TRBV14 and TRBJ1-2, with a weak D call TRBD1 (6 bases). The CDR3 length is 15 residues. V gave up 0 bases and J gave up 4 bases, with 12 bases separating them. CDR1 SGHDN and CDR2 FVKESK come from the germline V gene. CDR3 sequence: CASSQEEGRGYGYTF. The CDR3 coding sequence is TGTGCCAGCAGCCAAGAAGAGGGCAGGGGCTATGGCTACACCTTC.

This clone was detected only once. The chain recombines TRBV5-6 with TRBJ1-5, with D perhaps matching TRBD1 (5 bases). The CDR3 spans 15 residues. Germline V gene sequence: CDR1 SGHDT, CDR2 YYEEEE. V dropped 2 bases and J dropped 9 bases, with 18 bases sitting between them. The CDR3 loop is CASSFVGGGGTPQHF. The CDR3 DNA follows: TGTGCCAGCAGCTTCGTCGGGGGGGGAGGAACGCCCCAGCATTTT.

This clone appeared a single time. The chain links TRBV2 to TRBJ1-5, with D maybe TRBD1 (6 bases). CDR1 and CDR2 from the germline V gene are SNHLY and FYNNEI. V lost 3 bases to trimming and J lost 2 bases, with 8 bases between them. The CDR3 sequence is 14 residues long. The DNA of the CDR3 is TGTGCCAGCAGTGACGAGGGGGGCAATCAGCCCCAGCATTTT. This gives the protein CASSDEGGNQPQHF.

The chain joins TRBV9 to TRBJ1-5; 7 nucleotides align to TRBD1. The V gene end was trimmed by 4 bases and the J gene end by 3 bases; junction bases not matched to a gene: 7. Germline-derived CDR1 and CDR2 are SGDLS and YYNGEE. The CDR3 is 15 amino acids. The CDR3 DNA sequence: TGTGCCAGCAGCTCCTCGGACAGGCCCAATCAGCCCCAGCATTTT. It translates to CASSSSDRPNQPQHF.

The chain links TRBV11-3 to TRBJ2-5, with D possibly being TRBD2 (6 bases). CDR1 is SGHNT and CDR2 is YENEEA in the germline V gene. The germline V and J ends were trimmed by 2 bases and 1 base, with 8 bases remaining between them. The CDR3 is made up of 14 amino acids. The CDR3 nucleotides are TGTGCCAGCAGCTTAATGGGGGGCCAAGAGACCCAGTACTTC. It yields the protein CASSLMGGQETQYF.

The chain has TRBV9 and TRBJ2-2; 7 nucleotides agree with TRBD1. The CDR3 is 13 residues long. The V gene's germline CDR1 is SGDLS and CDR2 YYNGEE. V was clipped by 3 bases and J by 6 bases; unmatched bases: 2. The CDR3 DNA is TGTGCCAGCAGCGCGACAGGGTCCGGGGAGCTGTTTTTT. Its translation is CASSATGSGELFF.